This T cell receptor beta chain was captured by sequencing in a study of T cells after somatic rescue of genetic block. Germline V gene lookup returns CDR1 SGHTA and CDR2 FQGNSA. With V trimmed by 4 bases and J by 5 bases, 9 bases remained unmatched. The CDR3 runs to 15 residues. This clone has only one observation. Measured with immunoSEQ multiplex PCR; TCRdb has only the in-frame clones, and not every one. Seen here are 68,000 or so clones, around 93% observed once, and the top ten hold about 2.7%. The clonotype comes from a man aged 35-49 years. Specimen: peripheral blood mononuclear cells (PBMCs). The chain carries TRBV7-2 and TRBJ2-5, with TRBD1 matching over 8 bases. DNA of the CDR3: TGTGCCAGCAGCTCATCGACAGGGGTTTCGGAGACCCAGTACTTC. Translation: CASSSSTGVSETQYF. Variable domain in full (rest from reference TRBV7-2 and TRBJ2-5): GAGVSQSPSNKVTEKGKDVELRCDPISGHTALYWYRQSLGQGLEFLIYFQGNSAPDKSGLPSDRFSAERTGGSVSTLTIQRTQQEDSAVYLCASSSSTGVSETQYFGPGTRLLVL.